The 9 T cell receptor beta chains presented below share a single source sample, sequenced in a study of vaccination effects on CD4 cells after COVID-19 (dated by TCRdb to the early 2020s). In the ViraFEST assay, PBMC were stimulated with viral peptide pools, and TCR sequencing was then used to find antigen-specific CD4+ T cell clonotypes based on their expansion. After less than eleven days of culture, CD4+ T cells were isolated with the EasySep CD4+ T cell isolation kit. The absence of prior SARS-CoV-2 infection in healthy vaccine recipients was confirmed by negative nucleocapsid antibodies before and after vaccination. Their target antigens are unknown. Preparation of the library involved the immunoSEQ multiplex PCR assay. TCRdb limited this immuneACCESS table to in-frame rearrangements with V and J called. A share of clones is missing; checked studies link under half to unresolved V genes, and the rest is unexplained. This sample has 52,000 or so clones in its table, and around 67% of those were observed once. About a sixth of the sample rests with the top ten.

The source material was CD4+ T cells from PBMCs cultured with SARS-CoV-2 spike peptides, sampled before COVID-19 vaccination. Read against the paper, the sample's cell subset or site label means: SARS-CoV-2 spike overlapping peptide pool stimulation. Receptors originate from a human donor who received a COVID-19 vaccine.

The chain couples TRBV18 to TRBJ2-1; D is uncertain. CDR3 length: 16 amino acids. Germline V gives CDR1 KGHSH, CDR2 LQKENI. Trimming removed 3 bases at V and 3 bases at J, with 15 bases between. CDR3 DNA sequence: TGTGCCAGCTCACCCTTCGGACCGCCGAACTACAATGAGCAGTTCTTC. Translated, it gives CASSPFGPPNYNEQFF.

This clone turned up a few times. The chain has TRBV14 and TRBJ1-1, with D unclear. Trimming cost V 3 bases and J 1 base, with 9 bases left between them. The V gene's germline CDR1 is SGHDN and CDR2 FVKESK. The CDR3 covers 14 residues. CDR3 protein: CASSQDYGNTEAFF. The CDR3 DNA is TGTGCCAGCAGCCAGGATTACGGGAACACTGAAGCTTTCTTT.

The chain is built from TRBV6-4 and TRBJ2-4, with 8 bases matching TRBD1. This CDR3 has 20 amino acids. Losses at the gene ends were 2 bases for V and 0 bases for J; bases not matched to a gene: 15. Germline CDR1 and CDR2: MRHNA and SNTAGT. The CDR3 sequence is CASSDDGTGGLLLAKNIQYF. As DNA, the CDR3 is TGTGCCAGCAGTGACGATGGCACAGGGGGTCTCTTACTAGCCAAAAACATTCAGTACTTC.

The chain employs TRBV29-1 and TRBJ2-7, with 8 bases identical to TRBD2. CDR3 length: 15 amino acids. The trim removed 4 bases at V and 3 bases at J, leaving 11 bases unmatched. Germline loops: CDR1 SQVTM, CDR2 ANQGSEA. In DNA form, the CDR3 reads TGCAGCGTTGCTGCCGGGACTAGAAACGTCTACGAGCAGTACTTC. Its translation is CSVAAGTRNVYEQYF.

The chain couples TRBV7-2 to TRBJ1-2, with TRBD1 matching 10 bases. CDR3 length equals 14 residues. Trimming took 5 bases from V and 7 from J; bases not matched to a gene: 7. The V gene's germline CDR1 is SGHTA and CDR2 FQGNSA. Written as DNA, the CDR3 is TGTGCCAGCAGCCCTAGGGGGACAGGGGTTGGCTACACCTTC. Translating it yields CASSPRGTGVGYTF. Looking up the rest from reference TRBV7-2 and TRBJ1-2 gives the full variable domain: GAGVSQSPSNKVTEKGKDVELRCDPISGHTALYWYRQSLGQGLEFLIYFQGNSAPDKSGLPSDRFSAERTGGSVSTLTIQRTQQEDSAVYLCASSPRGTGVGYTFGSGTRLTVV.

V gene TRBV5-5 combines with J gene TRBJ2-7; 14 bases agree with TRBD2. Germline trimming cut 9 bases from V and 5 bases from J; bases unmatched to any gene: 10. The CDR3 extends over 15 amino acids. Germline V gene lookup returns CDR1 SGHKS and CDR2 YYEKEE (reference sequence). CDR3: CATGTSGSQGHEQYF. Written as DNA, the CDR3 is TGTGCCACCGGGACTAGCGGGAGTCAGGGGCACGAGCAGTACTTC.

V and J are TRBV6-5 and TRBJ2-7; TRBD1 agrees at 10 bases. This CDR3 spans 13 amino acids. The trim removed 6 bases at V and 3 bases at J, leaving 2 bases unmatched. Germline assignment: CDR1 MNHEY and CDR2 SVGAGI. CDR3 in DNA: TGTGCCAGCAGGGACAGGGGGGTCTACGAGCAGTACTTC. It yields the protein CASRDRGVYEQYF.

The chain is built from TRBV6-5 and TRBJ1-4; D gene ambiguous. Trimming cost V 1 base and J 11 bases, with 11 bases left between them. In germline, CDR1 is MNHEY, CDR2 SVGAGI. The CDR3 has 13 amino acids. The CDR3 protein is CASSYLLGGKLFF. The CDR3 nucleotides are TGTGCCAGCAGTTACTTGCTTGGAGGGAAACTGTTTTTT.

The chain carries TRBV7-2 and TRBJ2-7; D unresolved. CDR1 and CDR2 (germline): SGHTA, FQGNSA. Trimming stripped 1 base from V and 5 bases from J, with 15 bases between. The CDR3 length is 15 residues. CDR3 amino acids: CASSLVVGSGNEQYF. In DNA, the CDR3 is TGTGCCAGCAGCTTAGTGGTGGGGTCGGGCAACGAGCAGTACTTC.